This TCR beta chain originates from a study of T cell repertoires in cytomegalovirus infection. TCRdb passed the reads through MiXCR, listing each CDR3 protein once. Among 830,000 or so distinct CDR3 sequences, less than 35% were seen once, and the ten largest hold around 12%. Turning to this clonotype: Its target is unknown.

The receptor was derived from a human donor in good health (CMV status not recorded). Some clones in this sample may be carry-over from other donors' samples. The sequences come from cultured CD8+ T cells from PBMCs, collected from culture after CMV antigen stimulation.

CDR3 loop: CASSFGTYSNQPQHF. CDR3 bases: TGTGCCAGCAGCTTCGGCACGTATAGCAATCAGCCCCAGCATTTT. This sequence joins TRBV7-9 and TRBJ1-5; D is undetermined. This CDR3 is built from 15 residues. Germline CDR1 and CDR2: SEHNR and FQNEAQ (reference sequence). V was shortened by 3 bases and J by 0 bases, with 9 bases between the two germline ends. Variable domain in full (rest from reference TRBV7-9 and TRBJ1-5): DTGVSQNPRHKITKRGQNVTFRCDPISEHNRLYWYRQTLGQGPEFLTYFQNEAQLEKSRLLSDRFSAERPKGSFSTLEIQRTEQGDSAMYLCASSFGTYSNQPQHFGDGTRLSIL.